This T cell receptor beta chain was documented in a study of TIL therapy for anti-PD-1-resistant metastatic lung cancer. The CDR3 is 15 residues long. Germline lookup yields CDR1 MNHEY and CDR2 SMNVEV (reference sequence). V shed 6 bases, J shed 0 bases, and the junction held 4 bases outside the gene matches. The immunoSEQ assay was v3. Sequenced by immunoSEQ multiplex PCR; TCRdb stores in-frame clones only, minus some. Seen here are 54,000 or so clones, around 86% observed once, and the top ten hold approximately 2.8%. Time point in this sample: pre-treatment sample, taken before nivolumab and TIL therapy.

J is TRBJ2-7 and V is TRBV27, with 11 nucleotides matching TRBD1. Sequenced material: blood, taken at baseline. This sequence was found in a person between 30 and 80 years old with non-small cell lung cancer. The CDR3 DNA follows: TGTGCCAGCAGCTCCGGGACAGGGGGCTCCTACGAGCAGTACTTC. Amino acids: CASSSGTGGSYEQYF.